This T cell receptor (beta chain) was sequenced in a study of T cells after yellow fever vaccination. Overall study results and limits: Although most clonotypes did not, a small share appeared in both CD4 and CD8 compartments. Most primary-vaccination clones recurred post-booster (just under 98% CD4, 88% CD8). Secondary responses were weaker yet peaked faster, day 5 versus 15.

It was through 5'RACE template switching that TCR cDNA was made, with a universal primer site and UMIs added. In TCRdb, the 5' RACE reads were re-called with MiXCR into one record per CDR3 protein. The table shows about 47,000 distinct CDR3 sequences, with roughly 7% occurring only once. V lost 3 bases, J lost 5 bases, and 3 bases stayed unmatched. The CDR3 length is 13 residues. This clonotype was seen many times. Its antigen is as yet unknown. The TCR originated in a man between 18 and 35 years old who received the YFV17D yellow fever vaccine. The source material was CD8+ T cells sorted from PBMCs, sampled roughly 15 days after the first yellow fever vaccination. The chain employs TRBV12-3 or TRBV12-4 and TRBJ2-7, with TRBD1 matching 8 bases. The CDR3 loop reads CASSLAGGNEQYF. The CDR3 DNA sequence: TGTGCCAGCAGTTTGGCAGGGGGCAACGAGCAGTACTTC.